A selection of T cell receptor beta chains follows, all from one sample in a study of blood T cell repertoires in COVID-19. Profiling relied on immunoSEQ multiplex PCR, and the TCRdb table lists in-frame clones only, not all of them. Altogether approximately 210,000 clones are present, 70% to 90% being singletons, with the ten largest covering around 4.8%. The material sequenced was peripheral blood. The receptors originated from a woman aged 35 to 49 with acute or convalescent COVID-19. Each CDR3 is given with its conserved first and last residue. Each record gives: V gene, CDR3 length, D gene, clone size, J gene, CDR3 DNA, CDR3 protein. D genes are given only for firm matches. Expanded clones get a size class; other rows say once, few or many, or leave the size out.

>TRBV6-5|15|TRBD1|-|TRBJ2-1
TGTGCCAGCAAAAGGGGACAGGGGCCGCAAACAACCCAGTTCTTC
CASKRGQGPQTTQFF
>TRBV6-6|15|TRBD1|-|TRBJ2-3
TGTGCCAGCAGTTCAAGGACAGGGTCCACAGATACGCAGTATTTT
CASSSRTGSTDTQYF
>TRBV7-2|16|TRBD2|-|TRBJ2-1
TGTGCCAGCAGCACCCGACTAGCGGGGGGTTACAATGAGCAGTTCTTC
CASSTRLAGGYNEQFF
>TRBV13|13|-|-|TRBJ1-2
TGTGCCAGCAGCTTAAAAGGGACTCTGAGCTACACCTTC
CASSLKGTLSYTF
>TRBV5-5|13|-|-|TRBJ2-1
TGTGCCAGCAGCTTGTTCAGGGTCAATGAGCAGTTCTTC
CASSLFRVNEQFF
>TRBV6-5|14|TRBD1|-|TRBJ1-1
TGTGCCAGCAGTAGAGGACAGGGCAACACTGAAGCTTTCTTT
CASSRGQGNTEAFF
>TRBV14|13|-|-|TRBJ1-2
TGTGCCAGCAGCCAAGGGGCAGGGTTTGGCTACACCTTC
CASSQGAGFGYTF
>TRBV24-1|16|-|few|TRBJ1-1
TGTGCCACCAGTGATTCGACAGGTCCTGGGGACACTGAAGCTTTCTTT
CATSDSTGPGDTEAFF
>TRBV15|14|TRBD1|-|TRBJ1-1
TGTGCCACCAGCGCCGGGACAGGGGGCACTGAAGCTTTCTTT
CATSAGTGGTEAFF
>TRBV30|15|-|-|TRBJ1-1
TGTGCCTGGTCGGCCGGGGGGGGCCGGGGCACTGAAGCTTTCTTT
CAWSAGGGRGTEAFF
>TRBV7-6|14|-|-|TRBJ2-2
TGTGCCAGCAGCTTAGTAAGCAACACCGGGGAGCTGTTTTTT
CASSLVSNTGELFF
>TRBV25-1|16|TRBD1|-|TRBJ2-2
TGTGCCAGCAGTGATCCCCGGACAGGGTTAACCGGGGAGCTGTTTTTT
CASSDPRTGLTGELFF
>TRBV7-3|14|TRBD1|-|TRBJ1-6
TGTGCCAGCAGCTGGGGACAGTCAAATTCACCCCTCCACTTT
CASSWGQSNSPLHF
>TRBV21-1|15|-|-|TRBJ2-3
TGTGCCAGCAGCAAATGGGGGGGATTCACAGATACGCAGTATTTT
CASSKWGGFTDTQYF
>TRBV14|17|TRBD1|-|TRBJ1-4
TGTGCCAGCAGCCTAACCCGACAGGGGAGAAGGAATGAAAAACTGTTTTTT
CASSLTRQGRRNEKLFF
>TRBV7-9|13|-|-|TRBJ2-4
TGTGCCAGCAGCTTAGCGGAGGGGAACATTCAGTACTTC
CASSLAEGNIQYF
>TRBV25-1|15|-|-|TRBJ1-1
TGTGCCAGCAGTGGACCGACGGGGATGAACACTGAAGCTTTCTTT
CASSGPTGMNTEAFF
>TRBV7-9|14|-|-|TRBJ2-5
TGTGCCAGCAGCTTAGGTTGGGGGCGAGAGACCCAGTACTTC
CASSLGWGRETQYF
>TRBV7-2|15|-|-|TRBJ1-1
TGTGCCAGCAGCTTAGGGGGCCTGCTAAACACTGAAGCTTTCTTT
CASSLGGLLNTEAFF
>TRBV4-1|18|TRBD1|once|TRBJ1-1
TGCGCCAGCAGCCAACTCGCCTTCGGGACAGGGGCGAACACTGAAGCTTTCTTT
CASSQLAFGTGANTEAFF
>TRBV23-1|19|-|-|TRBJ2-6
TGCGCCAGCAGTCAAAGTCTCCGGGACACGTTCACTGGGGCCAACGTCCTGACTTTC
CASSQSLRDTFTGANVLTF
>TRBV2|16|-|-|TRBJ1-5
TGTGCCAGCAGTGAAGCGCAGGGACACCCTTATCAGCCCCAGCATTTT
CASSEAQGHPYQPQHF
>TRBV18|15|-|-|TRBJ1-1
TGTGCCAGCTCACCACCCGGGGTAAGAGGGACTGAAGCTTTCTTT
CASSPPGVRGTEAFF
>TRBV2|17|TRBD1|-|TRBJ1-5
TGTGCCAGTACTGAGGACGGGACAGGGCCCCTCAATCAGCCCCAGCATTTT
CASTEDGTGPLNQPQHF
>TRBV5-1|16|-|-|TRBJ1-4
TGCGCCAGCAGCTTTGCGAGTGCGGGCACTAATGAAAAACTGTTTTTT
CASSFASAGTNEKLFF
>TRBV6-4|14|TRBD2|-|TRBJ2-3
TGTGCCAGCAGTAGCGGGGGGAGCACAGATACGCAGTATTTT
CASSSGGSTDTQYF
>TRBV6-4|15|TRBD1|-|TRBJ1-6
TGTGCCAGCAGTGAATGGGCAGGGGGAAATTCACCCCTCCACTTT
CASSEWAGGNSPLHF
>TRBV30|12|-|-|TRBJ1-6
TGTGCCTGGAATAAACAGGGTTACCCCCTCCACTTT
CAWNKQGYPLHF
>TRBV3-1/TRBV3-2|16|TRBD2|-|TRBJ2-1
TGTGCCAGCAGACCCCTAGCGGGGGGGACCTACAATGAGCAGTTCTTC
CASRPLAGGTYNEQFF
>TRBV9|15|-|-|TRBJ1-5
TGTGCCAGCAGCGCCGAGGGTAATAGCAATCAGCCCCAGCATTTT
CASSAEGNSNQPQHF
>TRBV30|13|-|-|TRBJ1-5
TGTGCCTGGAGTTCACAGCCCAATCAGCCCCAGCATTTT
CAWSSQPNQPQHF
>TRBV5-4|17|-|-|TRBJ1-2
TGTGCCAGCAGCCCTACGATAGGGGCGGCGGGAACCCATGGCTACACCTTC
CASSPTIGAAGTHGYTF
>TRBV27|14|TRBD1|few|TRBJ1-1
TGTGCCAGCAGTGTGGGACAGCCGAACACTGAAGCTTTCTTT
CASSVGQPNTEAFF
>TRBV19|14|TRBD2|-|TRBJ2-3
TGTGCCAGTAGTTCCCAGTGGGGGACTAGCGGCGAGTATTTT
CASSSQWGTSGEYF
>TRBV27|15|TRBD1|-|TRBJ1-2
TGTGCCAGCAGGGATCCGGGACAGGGAATATATGGCTACACCTTC
CASRDPGQGIYGYTF
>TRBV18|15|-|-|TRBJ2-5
TGTGCCAGCTCAGTGGGACACCTGGTTAAAGAGACCCAGTACTTC
CASSVGHLVKETQYF
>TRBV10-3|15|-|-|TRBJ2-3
TGTGCCATCAGTAAGCCGGGACTTAGTACAGATACGCAGTATTTT
CAISKPGLSTDTQYF
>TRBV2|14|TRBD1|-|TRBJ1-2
TGTGCCAGCATCTGGGGGACAGGGGGCTATGGCTACACCTTC
CASIWGTGGYGYTF
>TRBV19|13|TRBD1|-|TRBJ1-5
TGTGCCAGTAGGGACAGGGACAATCAGCCCCAGCATTTT
CASRDRDNQPQHF
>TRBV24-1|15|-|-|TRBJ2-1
TGTGCCACCAGTGATTGGGGGGTCTCCTACAATGAGCAGTTCTTC
CATSDWGVSYNEQFF
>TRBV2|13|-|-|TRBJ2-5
TGTGCCAGCAGTTTGAGCGGTGCAGAGACCCAGTACTTC
CASSLSGAETQYF
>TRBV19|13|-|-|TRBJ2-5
TGTGCCAGTAGTATTTCTCCCCAAGAGACCCAGTACTTC
CASSISPQETQYF